One and the same sample provided the 26 T cell receptor beta chains below, sequenced in a study of blood T cells in healthy people across ages. Primed by a sample-barcoded 5' primer and a J-beta primer mix, a second PCR proceeded for about 6 to 12 cycles. One entry per CDR3 protein results from TCRdb running MiXCR on the 5' RACE reads. Of some 750,000 distinct CDR3 sequences listed, approximately 21% were seen once; the top ten hold approximately 20%. The material sequenced was blood. Receptors originate from a man aged 65 to 85 in good health.

This clonotype appeared many times. The V and J genes are TRBV4-1 and TRBJ1-5, with TRBD1 identical over 7 bases. V shed 5 bases and J 2 bases; nucleotides not matched to a gene: 6. The CDR3 loop spans 15 amino acids. CDR1 and CDR2 from the germline V gene are MGHRA and YSYEKL. The CDR3 reads CASSWDRSGNQPQHF. The DNA of the CDR3 is TGCGCCAGCAGCTGGGACAGATCGGGCAATCAGCCCCAGCATTTT.

The chain employs TRBV28 and TRBJ2-6; 8 bases agree with TRBD2. Germline V gives CDR1 MDHEN, CDR2 SYDVKM. This CDR3 region has 16 residues. The ends lost 2 bases at V and 2 bases at J; junction bases unmatched: 2. DNA for the CDR3: TGTGCCAGCAGTTTAGCCGGGGGGGCTGGGGCCAACGTCCTGACTTTC. Translated, it gives CASSLAGGAGANVLTF.

A remark on this clonotype: A much more abundant neighbour one base away suggests this may be a read error. The chain recombines TRBV5-1 with TRBJ2-5, with 10 bases identical to TRBD2. The J call is in doubt because the DNA end fits TRBJ2-1 better. The germline CDR1 and CDR2 sequences are SGHRS and YFSETQ. The CDR3 spans 15 residues. CDR3 sequence: CTSSLVLAGENEQFF. DNA of the CDR3: TGCACCAGCAGCTTGGTTCTAGCGGGAGAAAATGAGCAGTTCTTC.

The sample holds a few counts of this clonotype. This chain connects TRBV7-2 to TRBJ2-5; unclear D gene. Trimming took off 2 bases at V and 1 base at J, with 11 bases between the two ends. CDR1 is SGHTA, CDR2 FQGNSA, per germline. The CDR3 extends over 15 amino acids. The CDR3 coding sequence is TGTGCCAGCAGCTTATTGGGCGGACCCCAAGAGACCCAGTACTTC. Amino acids: CASSLLGGPQETQYF. The complete variable domain, with remaining parts taken from reference TRBV7-2 and TRBJ2-5, reads GAGVSQSPSNKVTEKGKDVELRCDPISGHTALYWYRQSLGQGLEFLIYFQGNSAPDKSGLPSDRFSAERTGGSVSTLTIQRTQQEDSAVYLCASSLLGGPQETQYFGPGTRLLVL.

The gene calls are TRBV6-6 and TRBJ2-3; 11 bases fit TRBD2. CDR1 MNHNY and CDR2 SVGAGI come from the germline V gene (reference sequence). With 7 bases clipped from V and 1 base from J, the junction kept 10 bases outside the gene matches. The CDR3 spans 17 residues. CDR3 amino acids: CASTLAGGSRGTDTQYF. As DNA, the CDR3 is TGTGCCAGCACCCTAGCGGGGGGTAGTAGAGGCACAGATACGCAGTATTTT.

The chain joins TRBV7-9 to TRBJ1-1; TRBD1 might be the D (5 bases). V dropped 5 bases and J dropped 1 base, with 14 bases sitting between them. Germline values: CDR1 SEHNR, CDR2 FQNEAQ (reference sequence). The CDR3 consists of 15 residues. CDR3 sequence: CASSPPGTGNTEAFF. In DNA, the CDR3 is TGTGCCAGCAGCCCCCCGGGGACCGGGAACACTGAAGCTTTCTTT.

This clonotype has more than one count but fewer than ten. V is TRBV25-1 and J is TRBJ1-1, with D possibly TRBD1 on 5 matching bases. Germline lookup yields CDR1 MGHDK and CDR2 SYGVNS. V lost 7 bases, J lost 4 bases, and 10 bases lay in between. This CDR3 is 12 amino acids long. The CDR3 spells CASTRGPTEAFF. The CDR3 DNA sequence: TGTGCCAGCACAAGGGGTCCCACTGAAGCTTTCTTT. Based on the CDR3 plus reference TRBV25-1 and TRBJ1-1, the full variable domain is EADIYQTPRYLVIGTGKKITLECSQTMGHDKMYWYQQDPGMELHLIHYSYGVNSTEKGDLSSESTVSRIRTEHFPLTLESARPSHTSQYLCASTRGPTEAFFGQGTRLTVV.

This clonotype was counted between two and nine times. The V call is TRBV7-2, the J call TRBJ2-3; TRBD1 might be the D (5 bases). Germline CDR1 SGHTA, CDR2 FQGNSA. This CDR3 has 15 residues. V was pared by 5 bases and J by 2 bases, with 14 bases between. The CDR3 sequence: CASSPEVGHTDTQYF. CDR3 nucleotide sequence: TGTGCCAGCAGCCCTGAGGTGGGGCACACAGATACGCAGTATTTT.

The sample holds a few counts of this clonotype. The V and J genes are TRBV5-1 and TRBJ2-7; no firm D call. The CDR3 spans 14 residues. Trimming took 4 bases from V and 2 from J, leaving 13 bases between them. Germline CDR1 is SGHRS and CDR2 is YFSETQ. The CDR3 protein is CASSPLTEPYEQYF. Here the CDR3 DNA reads TGCGCCAGCAGCCCCTTGACGGAACCCTACGAGCAGTACTTC.

This clonotype was seen only a few times. V is TRBV7-9 and J is TRBJ2-3; D is ambiguous. Germline loops: CDR1 SEHNR, CDR2 FQNEAQ (reference sequence). The V end lost 4 bases, the J end lost 3 bases, and 11 bases lay between the germline ends. The CDR3 consists of 14 residues. CDR3 sequence: CASSSTGNTDTQYF. DNA for the CDR3: TGTGCCAGCAGCTCGACTGGAAATACAGATACGCAGTATTTT. The variable domain in full, with the rest retrieved from reference TRBV7-9 and TRBJ2-3, is DTGVSQNPRHKITKRGQNVTFRCDPISEHNRLYWYRQTLGQGPEFLTYFQNEAQLEKSRLLSDRFSAERPKGSFSTLEIQRTEQGDSAMYLCASSSTGNTDTQYFGPGTRLTVL.

This clonotype was observed a few times. The rearrangement joins TRBV5-1 to TRBJ2-2; D ambiguous. The CDR3 contains 16 residues. The germline V gene has CDR1 SGHRS and CDR2 YFSETQ. The germline V and J ends were trimmed by 1 base and 0 bases, with 10 bases remaining between them. The CDR3 loop reads CASSLSKSANTGELFF. The CDR3 DNA reads TGCGCCAGCAGCTTGAGCAAAAGTGCGAACACCGGGGAGCTGTTTTTT.

CDR3 sequence reads: CASSPRGRADEQFF. Written as DNA, the CDR3 is TGTGCCAGTAGCCCGCGAGGCAGGGCTGATGAGCAGTTCTTC. The V and J genes are TRBV19 and TRBJ2-1, with D perhaps matching TRBD1 (5 bases). The germline gives CDR1 LNHDA, CDR2 SQIVND (reference sequence). The CDR3 sequence is 14 residues long. The V gene lost 6 bases and the J gene lost 8 bases, with 17 bases spanning the gap.

J is TRBJ2-7 and V is TRBV27, with 9 bases matching TRBD1. TRBJ2-1 explains the end of the DNA better; the J call may be wrong. CDR3 length: 14 amino acids. In germline, CDR1 is MNHEY, CDR2 SMNVEV (reference sequence). The CDR3: CASGTGSIYNEQFF. DNA of the CDR3: TGTGCCAGCGGGACAGGGTCTATCTACAATGAGCAGTTCTTC.

V usage is TRBV5-1 and J usage is TRBJ2-3, with D perhaps matching TRBD2 (6 bases). Germline lookup yields CDR1 SGHRS and CDR2 YFSETQ. V was trimmed by 2 bases and J by 4 bases, leaving 14 bases between them. CDR3 length: 15 residues. CDR3 loop: CASSFTAGPPDTQYF. The CDR3 nucleotides read TGCGCCAGCAGCTTTACAGCGGGCCCCCCAGATACGCAGTATTTT.

The rearrangement uses TRBV3-1 and TRBJ2-5; no clear D gene. CDR3 length: 13 amino acids. Trimming removed 1 base at V and 2 bases at J, with 5 bases between. CDR1 and CDR2 from the germline V gene are LGHDT and YNNKEL (reference sequence). This CDR3 is CASSQVLQETQYF. CDR3 bases: TGTGCCAGCAGCCAAGTTCTGCAAGAGACCCAGTACTTC.

This clonotype was counted between two and nine times. The chain couples TRBV7-2 to TRBJ2-5; D is perhaps TRBD2 (6 bases). Germline-derived CDR1 and CDR2 are SGHTA and FQGNSA. CDR3 length: 14 residues. Trimming took 7 bases from V and 1 from J, leaving 13 bases between them. For the CDR3, the DNA is TGTGCCAGCACCCAGGGCGGGATCCAAGAGACCCAGTACTTC. Translating gives CASTQGGIQETQYF.

Points on this clonotype: The junction shows a germline mismatch at one end, possibly a read error. The V call is TRBV18, the J call TRBJ2-7; TRBD1 matches 7 bases. The CDR3 has 16 residues. The V gene's germline CDR1 is KGHSH and CDR2 LQKENI. The DNA of the CDR3 is TGTGCCAGCTCACCACTAGACAGGGTGTGGGGCTACGTGCAGTACTTC. Its protein product is CASSPLDRVWGYVQYF.

The chain is built from TRBV5-1 and TRBJ2-2; perhaps TRBD2 as D (6 bases). CDR3 length: 14 residues. V was cut by 4 bases and J by 6 bases, with 13 bases left in between. The germline CDR1 and CDR2 sequences are SGHRS and YFSETQ. For the CDR3, the DNA is TGCGCCAGCAGCCCCTTGACTAGTCCCGGGGAGCTGTTTTTT. The encoded protein is CASSPLTSPGELFF.

This chain links TRBV5-1 with TRBJ2-3; D is perhaps TRBD1 or TRBD2 (5 bases each). The CDR3 consists of 15 residues. Germline V CDR1 and CDR2: SGHRS, YFSETQ. Trimming cost V 3 bases and J 3 bases, with 14 bases left between them. The CDR3, as DNA: TGCGCCAGCAGCTACGGCCGGGACCCTACAGATACGCAGTATTTT. As protein: CASSYGRDPTDTQYF.

This clonotype has more than one count but fewer than ten. The chain couples TRBV7-2 to TRBJ1-1; 7 bases match TRBD1. The CDR3 covers 18 residues. Unmatched junction bases numbered 11, after V lost 0 bases and J lost 1 base. CDR1 is SGHTA, CDR2 FQGNSA, per germline. The DNA of the CDR3 is TGTGCCAGCAGCTTAGCCTCTACAGGGGTTGGGGAGAACACTGAAGCTTTCTTT. Translating it yields CASSLASTGVGENTEAFF.

This clonotype has more than one count but fewer than ten. The genes are TRBV5-1 and TRBJ2-5; 7 nucleotides align to TRBD1. CDR3 size: 14 residues. Germline CDR1 reads SGHRS; CDR2 reads YFSETQ. With V trimmed by 5 bases and J by 2 bases, 6 bases remained unmatched. The CDR3 loop is CASSTGQDQETQYF. Written as DNA, the CDR3 is TGCGCCAGCAGTACCGGACAGGATCAAGAGACCCAGTACTTC.

In this sample, this clonotype turned up a few times. The J gene is TRBJ2-1, the V gene TRBV6-5; 8 bases match TRBD2. Trimming removed 0 bases from V and 4 bases from J; junction bases left unmatched: 2. In germline, CDR1 is MNHEY, CDR2 SVGAGI. The CDR3 runs to 15 residues. The CDR3 is CASSYSGTRYNEQFF. The CDR3, as DNA: TGTGCCAGCAGTTACTCCGGGACTAGATACAATGAGCAGTTCTTC.

The chain uses TRBV29-1 and TRBJ1-1, with D hard to call. Germline V lookup: CDR1 SQVTM, CDR2 ANQGSEA. CDR3 size: 11 residues. The CDR3 coding sequence is TGCAGTTATGGGGATCCATCTGAAGCTTTCTTT. Its protein product is CSYGDPSEAFF. Full variable domain (rest looked up from reference TRBV29-1 and TRBJ1-1): SAVISQKPSRDICQRGTSLTIQCQVDSQVTMMFWYRQQPGQSLTLIATANQGSEATYESGFVIDKFPISRPNLTFSTLTVSNMSPEDSSIYLCSYGDPSEAFFGQGTRLTVV.

This clonotype turned up a few times. The chain is built from TRBV6-5 and TRBJ1-2; D not certain. Trimming left V 3 bases short and J 8 bases short, with 19 bases between. Looked up from germline, CDR1 is MNHEY and CDR2 is SVGAGI. This CDR3 spans 15 amino acids. DNA for the CDR3: TGTGCCAGCAGTTATGACGGGTTACGATCGGGCGGCTACACCTTC. Encoded protein: CASSYDGLRSGGYTF.

This clonotype was recorded a few times. The V gene is TRBV5-1, the J gene TRBJ2-1; D is possibly TRBD2 (6 bases). Near its end, the DNA agrees better with TRBJ2-5, so the J call may be wrong. CDR3 length: 16 amino acids. CDR1 SGHRS and CDR2 YFSETQ come from the germline V gene. The CDR3: CASSLSQTVGRETQYF. In DNA form, the CDR3 reads TGCGCCAGCAGCTTGAGCCAAACTGTGGGGAGGGAGACCCAGTACTTC.

V gene TRBV12-3 or TRBV12-4 combines with J gene TRBJ2-7; TRBD1 matches at 7 bases. This CDR3 has 15 residues. The ends lost 1 base at V and 7 bases at J; junction bases unmatched: 10. The CDR3 sequence is CASSLGTLTGKEQYF. In DNA, the CDR3 is TGTGCCAGCAGTTTAGGGACCCTGACAGGGAAAGAGCAGTACTTC.